Below are 32 T cell receptor beta chains sequenced from a single sample in a study of CD8 T cells in Susac syndrome. RNA was extracted with the RNeasy kit, and a quantity of roughly 0.5 to 1 ug was reverse transcribed using random hexamers. TCRdb re-called the immunoSEQ multiplex PCR reads with MiXCR, one entry per CDR3 protein. The sample records about 150,000 distinct CDR3 sequences, 85% to 95% being singletons. The sample taken for sequencing was CD4+ T cells from PBMCs. These receptors were taken from a human donor with Susac syndrome.

The J gene is TRBJ2-3, the V gene TRBV15; either TRBD1 or TRBD2 may fit D (5 bases each). Trimming removed 3 bases at V and 2 bases at J, with 12 bases between. The length of the CDR3 is 15 residues. Germline-derived CDR1 and CDR2 are LNHNV and YYDKDF (reference sequence). CDR3 nucleotides: TGTGCCACCAGCAGTAGACGGGGCTTCACAGATACGCAGTATTTT. Residues: CATSSRRGFTDTQYF.

The rearrangement joins TRBV9 to TRBJ2-7; weak D call: TRBD2 (5 bases). Germline V gene lookup returns CDR1 SGDLS and CDR2 YYNGEE. CDR3 length: 14 residues. The V and J ends lost 0 bases and 6 bases respectively, with 13 bases between them. Written as DNA, the CDR3 is TGTGCCAGCAGCGTAGTAGGTGCGGGCGGCGAGCAGTACTTC. Protein: CASSVVGAGGEQYF. Complete variable domain (other parts from reference TRBV9 and TRBJ2-7): DSGVTQTPKHLITATGQRVTLRCSPRSGDLSVYWYQQSLDQGLQFLIQYYNGEERAKGNILERFSAQQFPDLHSELNLSSLELGDSALYFCASSVVGAGGEQYFGPGTRLTVT.

The table lists this clonotype with a count of one. This chain joins TRBV3-1 and TRBJ1-2; 10 bases align to TRBD1. The CDR3 length is 14 residues. The V segment lost 7 bases and the J segment 5 bases; nucleotides outside the gene matches: 7. Per germline, CDR1 LGHDT and CDR2 YNNKEL (reference sequence). CDR3 in amino acids: CASTYGQGVYGYTF. CDR3 nucleotides: TGTGCCAGCACCTACGGACAGGGGGTGTATGGCTACACCTTC.

V usage is TRBV24-1 and J usage is TRBJ2-5, with D perhaps TRBD1 or TRBD2 (5 bases each). Germline V gene lookup returns CDR1 KGHDR and CDR2 SFDVKD. Trimming stripped 2 bases from V and 5 bases from J, with 14 bases between. This CDR3 contains 15 residues. In DNA form, the CDR3 reads TGTGCCACCAGTGATTCAGGGACCTCACCTGAGACCCAGTACTTC. Protein sequence: CATSDSGTSPETQYF.

The V and J genes are TRBV20-1 and TRBJ2-1; 10 bases align to TRBD1. The CDR3 extends over 18 amino acids. The V segment lost 0 bases and the J segment 4 bases; nucleotides outside the gene matches: 12. Per germline, CDR1 DFQATT and CDR2 SNEGSKA (reference sequence). CDR3 protein: CSARESGGDRGPYNEQFF. The CDR3 nucleotides read TGCAGTGCTAGAGAGTCGGGGGGCGACAGGGGGCCGTACAATGAGCAGTTCTTC.

The sample holds one count of this clonotype. The chain joins TRBV3-1 to TRBJ2-1; the match to TRBD1 covers 10 bases. The trim removed 8 bases at V and 7 bases at J, leaving 14 bases unmatched. CDR1 is LGHDT and CDR2 is YNNKEL in the germline V gene (reference sequence). The CDR3 totals 16 residues. This CDR3 is CASSGHTGQGRNEQFF. CDR3 nucleotides: TGTGCCAGCTCCGGTCACACGGGACAGGGGAGGAATGAGCAGTTCTTC.

The V gene is TRBV6-5, the J gene TRBJ2-1, with TRBD1 matching 12 bases. J lost 5 bases, V lost 0 bases, and 8 bases had no gene match. The CDR3 runs to 18 residues. Germline lookup yields CDR1 MNHEY and CDR2 SVGAGI. CDR3 loop: CASSYSGQGARWNNEQFF. For the CDR3, the DNA is TGTGCCAGCAGTTACTCGGGACAGGGGGCTCGGTGGAACAATGAGCAGTTCTTC.

J is TRBJ2-5 and V is TRBV12-3 or TRBV12-4, with 11 bases matching TRBD2. The CDR3 loop spans 19 amino acids. J lost 0 bases, V lost 3 bases, and 12 bases had no gene match. CDR3 nucleotides: TGTGCCAGCAGTTTGGTCCTAGCGGGGGGTGGCCCGTACCAAGAGACCCAGTACTTC. Amino acids: CASSLVLAGGGPYQETQYF.

This clonotype was found once. The chain combines TRBV7-8 with TRBJ2-7; D is tentatively TRBD1 or TRBD2 (6 bases each). CDR3 length: 14 residues. From germline, CDR1 is SGHVS and CDR2 FQNEAQ. Trimming pared 8 bases from V and 1 base from J, leaving 15 bases between. Here the CDR3 DNA reads TGTGCCAGCGGCGCACGGGGGACATCCTACGAGCAGTACTTC. Encoded protein: CASGARGTSYEQYF.

V is TRBV29-1 and J is TRBJ1-4; D perhaps matches TRBD1 (6 bases). This CDR3 is 15 amino acids long. V gave up 3 bases and J gave up 7 bases, with 18 bases separating them. Looked up from germline, CDR1 is SQVTM and CDR2 is ANQGSEA. The CDR3 DNA follows: TGCAGCGTTGATGGGCCTGCTACAGGGTCTGAAAAACTGTTTTTT. It codes for CSVDGPATGSEKLFF.

This chain uses TRBV15 with TRBJ2-6; D is perhaps TRBD1 (6 bases). Trimming stripped 1 base from V and 2 bases from J, with 18 bases between. Germline V CDR1 and CDR2: LNHNV, YYDKDF (reference sequence). This CDR3 comprises 19 residues. Written as DNA, the CDR3 is TGTGCCACCAGCAGAGCCCCATGGCAGGGGTTGCCTGGGGCCAACGTCCTGACTTTC. Amino acids: CATSRAPWQGLPGANVLTF.

The rearrangement links TRBV11-2 to TRBJ1-6, with 7 bases fitting TRBD1. There are 12 residues in the CDR3. The junction had 1 base not matched to a gene; V was cut back by 3 bases and J by 11 bases. Germline values: CDR1 SGHAT, CDR2 FQNNGV. CDR3 sequence (DNA): TGTGCCAGCAGCTTGGGGACAGCACCCCTCCACTTT. Its protein product is CASSLGTAPLHF.

The chain combines TRBV4-3 with TRBJ1-1, with TRBD1 identical over 10 bases. CDR3 size: 14 residues. Germline CDR1 LGHNA, CDR2 YSLEER. Trimming cost V 3 bases and J 4 bases; bases outside gene matches: 2. The CDR3 here is CASSHGTGATEAFF. In DNA form, the CDR3 reads TGCGCCAGCAGCCATGGGACAGGGGCCACTGAAGCTTTCTTT.

The chain is built from TRBV5-1 and TRBJ2-1; 9 nucleotides match TRBD2. CDR3 length equals 14 residues. CDR1 is SGHRS, CDR2 YFSETQ, per germline. Trimming cost V 0 bases and J 6 bases; bases outside gene matches: 1. CDR3 loop: CASSLALAGNEQFF. CDR3 nucleotide sequence: TGCGCCAGCAGCTTGGCACTAGCGGGCAATGAGCAGTTCTTC. The full variable domain, rest sourced from reference TRBV5-1 and TRBJ2-1, is KAGVTQTPRYLIKTRGQQVTLSCSPISGHRSVSWYQQTPGQGLQFLFEYFSETQRNKGNFPGRFSGRQFSNSRSEMNVSTLELGDSALYLCASSLALAGNEQFFGPGTRLTVL.

This sequence joins TRBV18 and TRBJ2-3; D gene ambiguous. Trimming shortened V by 1 base and J by 3 bases, and 2 bases separated the two germline ends. The CDR3 consists of 12 residues. Germline-derived CDR1 and CDR2 are KGHSH and LQKENI. The CDR3 sequence: CASSPQTDTQYF. Written as DNA, the CDR3 is TGTGCCAGCTCACCACAGACAGATACGCAGTATTTT.

The chain employs TRBV23-1 and TRBJ1-1; possibly TRBD1 for D (6 bases). TRBV23-1 is annotated as an ORF whose role is uncertain. The CDR3 is 13 residues long. Trimming took 9 bases from V and 1 from J, leaving 12 bases between them. The CDR3 DNA reads as TGCGCCAGGTTTAGGGGGTCGAACACTGAAGCTTTCTTT. Translated: CARFRGSNTEAFF.

V is TRBV9 and J is TRBJ2-6; no definite D call. Germline CDR1 is SGDLS and CDR2 is YYNGEE. This CDR3 spans 14 amino acids. Trimming took 7 bases from V and 0 from J, leaving 8 bases between them. CDR3 sequence (DNA): TGTGCCAGCGGAGTAGGCTCTGGGGCCAACGTCCTGACTTTC. Amino acids: CASGVGSGANVLTF.

The chain recombines TRBV19 with TRBJ1-2; D not resolved. V lost 3 bases, J lost 6 bases, and 11 bases lay in between. This CDR3 region has 13 residues. Germline lookup yields CDR1 LNHDA and CDR2 SQIVND (reference sequence). The CDR3 DNA follows: TGTGCCAGTAGTATCGGGCAAAGGAATGGCTACACCTTC. This sequence encodes CASSIGQRNGYTF. Full variable domain (outside the CDR3, taken from reference TRBV19 and TRBJ1-2): DGGITQSPKYLFRKEGQNVTLSCEQNLNHDAMYWYRQDPGQGLRLIYYSQIVNDFQKGDIAEGYSVSREKKESFPLTVTSAQKNPTAFYLCASSIGQRNGYTFGSGTRLTVV.

This clonotype was observed a handful of times. The chain recombines TRBV18 with TRBJ2-4; no clear D gene. Trimming stripped 0 bases from V and 0 bases from J, with 6 bases between. This CDR3 is 15 amino acids long. The germline V gene encodes CDR1 KGHSH and CDR2 LQKENI. CDR3 residues: CASSPPNLAKNIQYF. Here the CDR3 DNA reads TGTGCCAGCTCACCACCGAACCTAGCCAAAAACATTCAGTACTTC.

J is TRBJ1-2 and V is TRBV13; no clear D. This CDR3 has 13 amino acids. Trimming removed 5 bases from V and 0 bases from J, with 7 bases in between. Germline assignment: CDR1 PRHDT and CDR2 FYEKMQ (reference sequence). CDR3 sequence: CASSHRANYGYTF. The DNA for the CDR3 is TGTGCCAGCAGCCACCGGGCTAACTATGGCTACACCTTC.

The V and J genes are TRBV7-9 and TRBJ1-5; D not certain. In germline, CDR1 is SEHNR, CDR2 FQNEAQ (reference sequence). The CDR3 is made up of 12 amino acids. V dropped 3 bases and J dropped 11 bases, with 11 bases sitting between them. The CDR3 is CASSFGLGTQHF. The CDR3 DNA reads as TGTGCCAGCAGCTTCGGGCTTGGGACCCAGCATTTT.

The chain has TRBV20-1 and TRBJ1-2, with 9 bases lining up with TRBD1. Germline V gene sequence: CDR1 DFQATT, CDR2 SNEGSKA (reference sequence). Trimming took 2 bases from V and 10 from J; bases not matched to a gene: 5. The CDR3 is made up of 12 amino acids. This chain's CDR3 is CSARMDRGIYTF. For the CDR3, the DNA is TGCAGTGCTAGAATGGACAGGGGAATCTACACCTTC.

This clonotype is a singleton in its sample. The chain links TRBV6-5 to TRBJ2-1; D gene ambiguous. Trimming stripped 6 bases from V and 5 bases from J, with 11 bases between. The CDR3 sequence is 13 residues long. From germline, CDR1 is MNHEY and CDR2 SVGAGI. The CDR3 here is CASSYTRNNEQFF. Here the CDR3 DNA reads TGTGCCAGCAGCTATACCCGAAACAATGAGCAGTTCTTC.

This sequence joins TRBV19 and TRBJ2-7, with D possibly matching TRBD1 (6 bases). The germline V gene has CDR1 LNHDA and CDR2 SQIVND (reference sequence). V lost 6 bases, J lost 1 base, and 13 bases lay in between. This CDR3 is built from 14 residues. CDR3 region: CASRPTGQSYEQYF. In nucleotides, the CDR3 is TGTGCCAGTAGACCCACTGGACAGTCCTACGAGCAGTACTTC. The whole variable domain, remainder taken from reference TRBV19 and TRBJ2-7, is DGGITQSPKYLFRKEGQNVTLSCEQNLNHDAMYWYRQDPGQGLRLIYYSQIVNDFQKGDIAEGYSVSREKKESFPLTVTSAQKNPTAFYLCASRPTGQSYEQYFGPGTRLTVT.

This rearrangement joins TRBV5-4 to TRBJ1-2; D is undetermined. V lost 0 bases to trimming and J lost 6 bases, with 15 bases between them. The CDR3 spans 15 residues. Germline V gives CDR1 SGHNT, CDR2 YYREEE (reference sequence). The CDR3 coding sequence is TGTGCCAGCAGCTTGGAACCGGGGAGGCTGGATGGCTACACCTTC. It yields the protein CASSLEPGRLDGYTF.

The chain carries TRBV15 and TRBJ2-1, with D possibly matching TRBD2 (5 bases). Germline V gene data show CDR1 as LNHNV and CDR2 as YYDKDF (reference sequence). Deletions cut 6 bases from V and 6 bases from J, with 15 bases between. The CDR3 runs 14 residues. The CDR3 loop reads CATSSRASLNEQFF. DNA of the CDR3: TGTGCCACCAGTAGCCGGGCTAGCCTCAATGAGCAGTTCTTC. The whole variable domain, filled in from reference TRBV15 and TRBJ2-1, reads DAMVIQNPRYQVTQFGKPVTLSCSQTLNHNVMYWYQQKSSQAPKLLFHYYDKDFNNEADTPDNFQSRRPNTSFCFLDIRSPGLGDTAMYLCATSSRASLNEQFFGPGTRLTVL.

This chain uses TRBV12-3 or TRBV12-4 with TRBJ2-1; 11 nucleotides align to TRBD2. CDR3 size: 16 residues. With 5 bases clipped from V and 10 bases from J, the junction kept 13 bases outside the gene matches. The CDR3 nucleotides read TGTGCCAGCAGTCCATCCGGGACTAGCGGTGTTGGGGAGCAGTTCTTC. This gives the protein CASSPSGTSGVGEQFF.

V and J are TRBV9 and TRBJ2-3, with TRBD2 matching over 8 bases. This CDR3 contains 14 residues. The ends lost 2 bases at V and 6 bases at J; junction bases unmatched: 5. Germline loops: CDR1 SGDLS, CDR2 YYNGEE. CDR3 nucleotide sequence: TGTGCCAGCAGCGTCAAGCGGGGGAGTGATACGCAGTATTTT. Translation: CASSVKRGSDTQYF.

The chain carries TRBV20-1 and TRBJ2-3, with 11 bases matching TRBD2. This CDR3 is built from 13 residues. Germline values: CDR1 DFQATT, CDR2 SNEGSKA (reference sequence). The J segment lost 5 bases and the V segment lost 5 bases, leaving 3 bases of the junction unmatched. The CDR3 nucleotides read TGCAGTGCTCGACTAGCGGGATTAGATACGCAGTATTTT. As protein: CSARLAGLDTQYF.

The genes are TRBV6-1 and TRBJ2-1; 7 bases map to TRBD2. Trimming took 5 bases from V and 8 from J; bases not matched to a gene: 6. This CDR3 is 13 amino acids long. The germline CDR1 and CDR2 sequences are MNHNS and SASEGT. The CDR3 is CASSPRRGDEQFF. The CDR3 DNA reads TGTGCCAGCAGTCCACGACGGGGGGATGAGCAGTTCTTC.

This clonotype was found once. The chain has TRBV12-3 or TRBV12-4 and TRBJ2-5; 7 bases are a match to TRBD2. The V and J ends lost 3 bases and 5 bases, in that order; junction bases with no gene match: 9. The CDR3 totals 15 residues. Here the CDR3 DNA reads TGTGCCAGCAGTTTGGGGCTAGCGGATTTGGAGACCCAGTACTTC. Its protein is CASSLGLADLETQYF.

V gene TRBV9 combines with J gene TRBJ2-3; TRBD1 matches 9 bases. The CDR3 runs 15 residues. Germline CDR1 SGDLS, CDR2 YYNGEE. J was trimmed by 5 bases and V by 0 bases; bases with no gene match: 4. DNA for the CDR3: TGTGCCAGCAGCGTAGGGGGACAGGGAGGAGATACGCAGTATTTT. It codes for CASSVGGQGGDTQYF.